A few counts support the clone carrying this TCR beta chain. Its antigen remains unidentified. These data originate in a study of cytomegalovirus exposure and HLA in healthy donors. Points from the study as a whole: Rarity marked most TCR sequences, yet some public TCRs occurred in many donors. Clonal expansion, a later analysis showed, was greater in HLA-associated TCR beta chains than in equally common others. The study assumed roughly uniform donor sequencing depth for presence/absence analyses.

PCR primers comprised 60 Vbeta and 13 Jbeta primers. Clones were read by immunoSEQ multiplex PCR, and TCRdb kept only the in-frame ones, dropping some. The table shows about 150,000 clones, with roughly four fifths occurring only once. Trimming removed 2 bases from V and 8 bases from J; junction bases left unmatched: 18. CDR1 is MGHRA, CDR2 YSYEKL, per germline. The length of the CDR3 is 19 residues. The receptor's source is a man aged 18 to 35 in good health and CMV-seronegative. The material sequenced was PBMCs. The genes are TRBV4-1 and TRBJ2-1; TRBD2 aligns across 10 bases. CDR3 nucleotides: TGCGCCAGCAGCCAAAATGGGGCCGTCCTAGCGGGAGCGAGCCATGAGCAGTTCTTC. This codes for CASSQNGAVLAGASHEQFF.